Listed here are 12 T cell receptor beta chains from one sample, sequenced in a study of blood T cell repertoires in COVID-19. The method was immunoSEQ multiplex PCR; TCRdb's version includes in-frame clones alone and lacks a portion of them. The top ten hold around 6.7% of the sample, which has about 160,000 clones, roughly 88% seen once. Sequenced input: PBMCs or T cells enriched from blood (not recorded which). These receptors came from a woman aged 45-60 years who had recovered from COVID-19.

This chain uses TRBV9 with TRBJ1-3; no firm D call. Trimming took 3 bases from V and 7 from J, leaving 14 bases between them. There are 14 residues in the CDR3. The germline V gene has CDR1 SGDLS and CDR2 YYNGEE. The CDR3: CASSERGRANTIYF. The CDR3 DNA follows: TGTGCCAGCAGCGAGCGGGGAAGAGCGAACACCATATATTTT.

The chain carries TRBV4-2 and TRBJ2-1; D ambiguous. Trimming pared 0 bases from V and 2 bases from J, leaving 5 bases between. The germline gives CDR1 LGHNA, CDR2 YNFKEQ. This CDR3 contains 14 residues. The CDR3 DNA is TGTGCCAGCAGCCAAGAGGCAGCCTACAATGAGCAGTTCTTC. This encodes CASSQEAAYNEQFF.

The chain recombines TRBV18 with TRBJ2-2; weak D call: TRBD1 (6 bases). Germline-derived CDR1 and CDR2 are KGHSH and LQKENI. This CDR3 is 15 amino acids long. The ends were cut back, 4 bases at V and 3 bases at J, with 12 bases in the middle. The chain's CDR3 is CASSLQTGYTGELFF. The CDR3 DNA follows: TGTGCCAGCTCACTCCAAACAGGGTACACCGGGGAGCTGTTTTTT.

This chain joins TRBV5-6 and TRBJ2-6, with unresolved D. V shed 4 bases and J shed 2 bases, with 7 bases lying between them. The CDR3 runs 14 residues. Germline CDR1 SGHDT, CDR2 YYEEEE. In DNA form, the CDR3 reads TGTGCCAGCAGCCCTACAGCTGGGGCCAACGTCCTGACTTTC. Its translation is CASSPTAGANVLTF.

CDR3 nucleotides: TGTGCCAGCAGTTACTCTCATTCAGGGGGCGTCCACTACGAGCAGTACTTC. Protein sequence: CASSYSHSGGVHYEQYF. This chain joins TRBV6-2 or TRBV6-3 and TRBJ2-7; 8 positions agree with TRBD1. Per the germline V gene, CDR1 is MNHEY and CDR2 is SVGEGT. V lost 0 bases, J lost 3 bases, and 10 bases stayed unmatched. CDR3 length equals 17 residues.

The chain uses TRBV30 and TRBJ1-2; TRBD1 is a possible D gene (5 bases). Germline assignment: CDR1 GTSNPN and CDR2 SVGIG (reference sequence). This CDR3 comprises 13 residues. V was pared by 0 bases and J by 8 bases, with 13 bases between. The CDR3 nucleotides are TGTGCCTGGAGTGTACCAGGGATTGGCGGCTACACCTTC. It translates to CAWSVPGIGGYTF.

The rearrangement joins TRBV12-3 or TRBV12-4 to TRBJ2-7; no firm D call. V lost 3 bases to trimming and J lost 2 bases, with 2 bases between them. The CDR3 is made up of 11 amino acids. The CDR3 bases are TGTGCCAGCAGTTTCGCCTACGAGCAGTACTTC. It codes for CASSFAYEQYF.

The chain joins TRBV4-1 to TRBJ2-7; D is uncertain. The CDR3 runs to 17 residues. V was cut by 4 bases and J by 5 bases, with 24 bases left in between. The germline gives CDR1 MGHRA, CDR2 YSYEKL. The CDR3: CASSLLDTVPATHEQYF. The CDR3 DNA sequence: TGCGCCAGCAGCCTGTTGGATACGGTTCCAGCGACGCACGAGCAGTACTTC.

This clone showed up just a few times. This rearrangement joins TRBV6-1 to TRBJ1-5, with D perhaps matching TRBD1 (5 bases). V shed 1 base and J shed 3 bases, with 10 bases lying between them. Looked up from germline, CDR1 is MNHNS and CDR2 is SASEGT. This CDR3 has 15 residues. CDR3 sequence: CASSEVVGPNQPQHF. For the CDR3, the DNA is TGTGCCAGCAGTGAAGTGGTGGGGCCCAATCAGCCCCAGCATTTT.

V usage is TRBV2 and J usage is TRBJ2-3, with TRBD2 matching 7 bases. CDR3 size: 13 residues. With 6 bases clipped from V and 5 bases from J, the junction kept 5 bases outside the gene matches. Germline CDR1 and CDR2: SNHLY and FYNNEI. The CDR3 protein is CASRVGGVDTQYF. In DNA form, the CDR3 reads TGTGCCAGCAGAGTGGGAGGGGTAGATACGCAGTATTTT. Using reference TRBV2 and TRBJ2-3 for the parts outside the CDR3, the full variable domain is EPEVTQTPSHQVTQMGQEVILRCVPISNHLYFYWYRQILGQKVEFLVSFYNNEISEKSEIFDDQFSVERPDGSNFTLKIRSTKLEDSAMYFCASRVGGVDTQYFGPGTRLTVL.

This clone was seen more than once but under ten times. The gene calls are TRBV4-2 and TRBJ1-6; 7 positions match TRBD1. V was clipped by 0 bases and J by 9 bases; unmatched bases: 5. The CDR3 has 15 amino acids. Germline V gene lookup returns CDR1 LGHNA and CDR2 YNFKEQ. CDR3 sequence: CASSQEGTGVSPLHF. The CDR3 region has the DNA TGTGCCAGCAGCCAAGAGGGAACAGGGGTTTCACCCCTCCACTTT.

In nucleotides, the CDR3 is TGTGCCAGCAGCCCTTGGATAGCGGGGGGGCAAGAGACCCAGTACTTC. Encoded protein: CASSPWIAGGQETQYF. The J gene is TRBJ2-5, the V gene TRBV11-1; 11 nucleotides line up with TRBD2. Germline lookup yields CDR1 SGHAT and CDR2 FQDESV (reference sequence). V was clipped by 5 bases and J by 2 bases; unmatched bases: 7. CDR3 length equals 16 residues.